The 22 T cell receptor beta chains below all came from one sample that was sequenced in a study of T cell responses to AZD1222 COVID-19 vaccine. This table comes from immunoSEQ multiplex PCR, and its TCRdb copy is limited to in-frame clones, with some not included. The sample yields 150,000 to 200,000 clones, around 93% seen once. The sample in question was peripheral blood, obtained on day 0 of AZD1222 vaccination. The receptors originated from an adult in good health.

V gene TRBV7-9 combines with J gene TRBJ2-1, with D perhaps matching TRBD2 (5 bases). Trimming took off 2 bases at V and 0 bases at J, with 11 bases between the two ends. Germline loops: CDR1 SEHNR, CDR2 FQNEAQ (reference sequence). The CDR3 runs to 16 residues. The CDR3, as DNA: TGTGCCAGCAGCTTATGGCGGGTTAGCTCCTACAATGAGCAGTTCTTC. Translated: CASSLWRVSSYNEQFF.

This chain joins TRBV19 and TRBJ2-7; no clear D gene. V was cut by 1 base and J by 9 bases, with 10 bases left in between. Looked up from germline, CDR1 is LNHDA and CDR2 is SQIVND (reference sequence). This CDR3 region has 12 residues. CDR3: CASSIVGQRQYF. In nucleotides, the CDR3 is TGTGCCAGTAGTATAGTAGGGCAGCGGCAGTACTTC.

The table lists this clone with a few counts. The chain combines TRBV5-1 with TRBJ2-4; 7 nucleotides agree with TRBD1. The V and J ends lost 2 bases and 5 bases, in that order; junction bases with no gene match: 4. The CDR3 is made up of 14 amino acids. Germline V gene lookup returns CDR1 SGHRS and CDR2 YFSETQ. In DNA, the CDR3 is TGCGCCAGCAGCTTCTCCGGGACAGAAAACATTCAGTACTTC. This translates into CASSFSGTENIQYF. Full variable domain (missing parts from reference TRBV5-1 and TRBJ2-4): KAGVTQTPRYLIKTRGQQVTLSCSPISGHRSVSWYQQTPGQGLQFLFEYFSETQRNKGNFPGRFSGRQFSNSRSEMNVSTLELGDSALYLCASSFSGTENIQYFGAGTRLSVL.

The chain joins TRBV7-8 to TRBJ2-7; possibly TRBD1 for D (5 bases). The germline gives CDR1 SGHVS, CDR2 FQNEAQ. This CDR3 has 14 residues. Trimming took off 1 base at V and 2 bases at J, with 9 bases between the two ends. The CDR3 sequence: CASSLGGRTYEQYF. The DNA of the CDR3 is TGTGCCAGCAGCTTAGGGGGCAGGACCTACGAGCAGTACTTC.

CDR3 nucleotide sequence: TGTGCCAGCAGCCTCGGACTAGCGGGAGGGGCAGAGACCCAGTACTTC. Translating it yields CASSLGLAGGAETQYF. The V call is TRBV7-2, the J call TRBJ2-5; 15 nucleotides match TRBD2. There are 16 residues in the CDR3. V trimming: 5 bases; J trimming: 4 bases; junction bases outside the gene matches: 5. From germline, CDR1 is SGHTA and CDR2 FQGNSA.

This clone was observed a handful of times. The CDR3 DNA reads as TGCGCCAGCAGCGGGGGACTAGCGAACGGGGAGCTGTTTTTT. Protein sequence: CASSGGLANGELFF. The gene calls are TRBV5-1 and TRBJ2-2; TRBD2 matches 10 bases. Germline trimming cut 4 bases from V and 7 bases from J; bases unmatched to any gene: 4. The CDR3 runs 14 residues. Germline V gene data show CDR1 as SGHRS and CDR2 as YFSETQ. The whole variable domain, remainder taken from reference TRBV5-1 and TRBJ2-2, is KAGVTQTPRYLIKTRGQQVTLSCSPISGHRSVSWYQQTPGQGLQFLFEYFSETQRNKGNFPGRFSGRQFSNSRSEMNVSTLELGDSALYLCASSGGLANGELFFGEGSRLTVL.

The rearrangement joins TRBV2 to TRBJ2-2, with 8 bases matching TRBD2. The CDR3 covers 16 residues. V gave up 1 base and J gave up 1 base; unmatched junction bases: 2. Per germline, CDR1 SNHLY and CDR2 FYNNEI. For the CDR3, the DNA is TGTGCCAGCAGTGAAGGGCTAGCGGGGAACACCGGGGAGCTGTTTTTT. Translating gives CASSEGLAGNTGELFF.

The table lists this clone with a few counts. The J gene is TRBJ2-5, the V gene TRBV7-8; 9 bases fit TRBD1. J was trimmed by 2 bases and V by 4 bases; bases with no gene match: 20. Germline V gene sequence: CDR1 SGHVS, CDR2 FQNEAQ. The CDR3 is made up of 20 amino acids. The CDR3 here is CASSSQPGQGRYGVQETQYF. The CDR3 nucleotides are TGTGCCAGCAGCTCTCAACCGGGACAGGGACGGTATGGGGTACAAGAGACCCAGTACTTC.

The gene calls are TRBV3-1 (or the pseudogene TRBV3-2) and TRBJ2-5; D uncertain. The CDR3 is 12 residues long. Trimming removed 4 bases at V and 8 bases at J, with 11 bases between. The germline V gene encodes CDR1 LGHDT and CDR2 YNNKEL (reference sequence). The CDR3 loop reads CASSPDGRTQYF. The CDR3 DNA is TGTGCCAGCAGCCCGGACGGACGCACCCAGTACTTC.

The chain links TRBV5-4 to TRBJ2-3, with TRBD2 as a possible D gene (5 bases). This CDR3 spans 14 amino acids. Germline V gene lookup returns CDR1 SGHNT and CDR2 YYREEE (reference sequence). V was shortened by 0 bases and J by 1 base, with 6 bases between the two germline ends. The CDR3 sequence is CASSLGSGTDTQYF. The CDR3 nucleotides read TGTGCCAGCAGCTTGGGTAGCGGCACAGATACGCAGTATTTT. Full variable domain (remainder filled in from reference TRBV5-4 and TRBJ2-3): ETGVTQSPTHLIKTRGQQVTLRCSSQSGHNTVSWYQQALGQGPQFIFQYYREEENGRGNFPPRFSGLQFPNYSSELNVNALELDDSALYLCASSLGSGTDTQYFGPGTRLTVL.

The chain employs TRBV28 and TRBJ2-1, with D possibly matching TRBD2 (6 bases). The V end lost 2 bases, the J end lost 9 bases, and 14 bases lay between the germline ends. The CDR3 is 14 amino acids. Germline V gene lookup returns CDR1 MDHEN and CDR2 SYDVKM. The CDR3 coding sequence is TGTGCCAGCAGTTTACCGGGAGAGGTATCTGAGCAGTTCTTC. Protein sequence: CASSLPGEVSEQFF.

V and J are TRBV10-3 and TRBJ2-4; D not resolved. V lost 5 bases to trimming and J lost 0 bases, with 8 bases between them. Per germline, CDR1 ENHRY and CDR2 SYGVKD. The CDR3 runs 14 residues. DNA for the CDR3: TGTGCCATCAGTTCCCCTCAAGCCAAAAACATTCAGTACTTC. This encodes CAISSPQAKNIQYF.

The chain recombines TRBV20-1 with TRBJ1-1; D possibly corresponds to TRBD1 (5 bases). CDR1 and CDR2 from the germline V gene are DFQATT and SNEGSKA (reference sequence). V lost 3 bases to trimming and J lost 3 bases, with 14 bases between them. This CDR3 contains 14 residues. The CDR3 spells CSASGAPRDTEAFF. The CDR3 bases are TGCAGTGCTAGTGGGGCCCCTAGGGACACTGAAGCTTTCTTT.

The V call is TRBV14, the J call TRBJ2-5; D gene ambiguous. Deletions cut 5 bases from V and 1 base from J, with 11 bases between. This CDR3 has 14 residues. The germline V gene encodes CDR1 SGHDN and CDR2 FVKESK. The DNA of the CDR3 is TGTGCCAGCAGCTCCCGGACCATCCAAGAGACCCAGTACTTC. Translating gives CASSSRTIQETQYF.

CDR3 bases: TGTGCCACCCAAAGGGGTAGCGGGAGTCCCCCCGACAATGAGCAGTTCTTC. This translates into CATQRGSGSPPDNEQFF. The rearrangement uses TRBV19 and TRBJ2-1, with 9 bases that match TRBD2. The germline V gene has CDR1 LNHDA and CDR2 SQIVND (reference sequence). There are 17 residues in the CDR3. The V and J ends lost 10 bases and 5 bases, in that order; junction bases with no gene match: 18.

This chain links TRBV11-1 with TRBJ1-6; 7 nucleotides agree with TRBD1. CDR3 length: 14 residues. The germline CDR1 and CDR2 sequences are SGHAT and FQDESV (reference sequence). V lost 3 bases and J lost 5; bases outside the gene matches: 1. The CDR3 nucleotides read TGTGCCAGCAGCTTCGGGACAGATAATTCACCCCTCCACTTT. It encodes CASSFGTDNSPLHF.

The chain couples TRBV5-1 to TRBJ1-2, with 7 bases lining up with TRBD1. With 4 bases clipped from V and 4 bases from J, the junction kept 7 bases outside the gene matches. Germline V gene sequence: CDR1 SGHRS, CDR2 YFSETQ. The CDR3 loop spans 14 amino acids. This CDR3 is CASSPRQGVYGYTF. CDR3 bases: TGCGCCAGCAGCCCAAGACAGGGCGTCTATGGCTACACCTTC.

The chain couples TRBV6-5 to TRBJ1-1; D might be TRBD1 (6 bases). There are 14 residues in the CDR3. CDR1 and CDR2 from the germline V gene are MNHEY and SVGAGI. V dropped 2 bases and J dropped 6 bases, with 13 bases sitting between them. CDR3 sequence (DNA): TGTGCCAGCAGTTACGATACAGGGATGGCTGAAGCTTTCTTT. Protein sequence: CASSYDTGMAEAFF.

The rearrangement links TRBV6-5 to TRBJ2-7; TRBD2 might be the D (6 bases). Germline assignment: CDR1 MNHEY and CDR2 SVGAGI. This CDR3 has 13 residues. Trimming removed 8 bases from V and 3 bases from J, with 14 bases in between. CDR3 bases: TGTGCCAGCGCCAGCGGGTGGGGCTACGAGCAGTACTTC. Protein product: CASASGWGYEQYF.

V gene TRBV5-5 combines with J gene TRBJ2-3; 8 bases line up with TRBD2. This CDR3 has 16 residues. CDR1 is SGHKS, CDR2 YYEKEE, per germline (reference sequence). V lost 0 bases and J lost 4; bases outside the gene matches: 7. DNA of the CDR3: TGTGCCAGCAGCTTGGGATCAACGGGAGGGTCAGATACGCAGTATTTT. It translates to CASSLGSTGGSDTQYF.

This chain connects TRBV5-5 to TRBJ2-7, with D perhaps being TRBD1 or TRBD2 (5 bases each). The CDR3 covers 15 residues. Per the germline V gene, CDR1 is SGHKS and CDR2 is YYEKEE (reference sequence). V was pared by 5 bases and J by 0 bases, with 15 bases between. The chain's CDR3 is CASRVNRDGSYEQYF. The CDR3 nucleotides are TGTGCCAGCAGAGTTAACCGGGACGGCTCCTACGAGCAGTACTTC.

The chain carries TRBV19 and TRBJ2-3, with TRBD2 matching over 14 bases. Looked up from germline, CDR1 is LNHDA and CDR2 is SQIVND (reference sequence). Losses at the gene ends were 7 bases for V and 4 bases for J; bases not matched to a gene: 16. The CDR3 consists of 19 residues. Written as DNA, the CDR3 is TGTGCCAGTATGGGCTGGGGACTAGCGGGAGAGGGCCACCCAGATACGCAGTATTTT. It yields the protein CASMGWGLAGEGHPDTQYF.